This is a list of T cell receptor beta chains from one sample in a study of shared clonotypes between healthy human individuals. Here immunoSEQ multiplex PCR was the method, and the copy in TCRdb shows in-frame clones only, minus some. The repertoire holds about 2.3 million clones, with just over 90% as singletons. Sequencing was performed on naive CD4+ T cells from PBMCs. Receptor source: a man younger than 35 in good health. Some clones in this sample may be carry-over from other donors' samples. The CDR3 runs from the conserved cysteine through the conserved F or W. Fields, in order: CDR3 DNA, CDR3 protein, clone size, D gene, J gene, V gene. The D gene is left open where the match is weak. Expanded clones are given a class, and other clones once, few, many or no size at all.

CDR3 DNA: TGCGCCAGCAGCCAAGATCGCGGGAGCTCCTACAATGAGCAGTTCTTC
CDR3 protein: CASSQDRGSSYNEQFF
clone size: NA
D gene: TRBD2
J gene: TRBJ2-1
V gene: TRBV4-1

CDR3 DNA: TGTGCCAGCAGGCAAACGGGACTAGCCTACGAGCAGTACTTC
CDR3 protein: CASRQTGLAYEQYF
clone size: NA
D gene: TRBD2
J gene: TRBJ2-7
V gene: TRBV6-5

CDR3 DNA: TGTGCCAGCAGCCGTGGACTAGCGGGTTTCTACGAGCAGTACTTC
CDR3 protein: CASSRGLAGFYEQYF
clone size: NA
D gene: TRBD2
J gene: TRBJ2-7
V gene: TRBV6-1

CDR3 DNA: TGCAGTGCTAGTCCAGGGGGCCCAGCTTTCTTT
CDR3 protein: CSASPGGPAFF
clone size: NA
D gene: TRBD1
J gene: TRBJ1-1
V gene: TRBV20-1

CDR3 DNA: TGTGCCAGCAGCTACAGGTCTGGGGGGTACTACGAGCAGTACTTC
CDR3 protein: CASSYRSGGYYEQYF
clone size: NA
D gene: NA
J gene: TRBJ2-7
V gene: TRBV7-8

CDR3 DNA: TGTGCCAGTAGTATAGCGGGTCGGACTAGCGGGAGGTCTCTCGATGAGCAGTTCTTC
CDR3 protein: CASSIAGRTSGRSLDEQFF
clone size: NA
D gene: TRBD2
J gene: TRBJ2-1
V gene: TRBV19

CDR3 DNA: TGTGCCACCAAAGGCGGGTTGACTTCCTACGAGCAGTACTTC
CDR3 protein: CATKGGLTSYEQYF
clone size: NA
D gene: NA
J gene: TRBJ2-7
V gene: TRBV15

CDR3 DNA: TGTGCCAGCTCACAGTTTCCTTACCAAGAGACCCAGTACTTC
CDR3 protein: CASSQFPYQETQYF
clone size: NA
D gene: NA
J gene: TRBJ2-5
V gene: TRBV9

CDR3 DNA: TGTGCCAGCAGTGAGGGGAGGCTGGCCTATGGCTACACCTTC
CDR3 protein: CASSEGRLAYGYTF
clone size: NA
D gene: NA
J gene: TRBJ1-2
V gene: TRBV2

CDR3 DNA: TGTGCCAGCAGCGTACAGGCCTACAATGAGCAGTTCTTC
CDR3 protein: CASSVQAYNEQFF
clone size: NA
D gene: NA
J gene: TRBJ2-1
V gene: TRBV9

CDR3 DNA: TGTGCCAGCAGCTTGAAAGTTGGACAGCAGAACACCGGGGAGCTGTTTTTT
CDR3 protein: CASSLKVGQQNTGELFF
clone size: once
D gene: NA
J gene: TRBJ2-2
V gene: TRBV7-3

CDR3 DNA: TGTGCCAGCAGTCCTGGGACTACCGCCTTCTACGAGCAGTACTTC
CDR3 protein: CASSPGTTAFYEQYF
clone size: NA
D gene: TRBD2
J gene: TRBJ2-7
V gene: TRBV28

CDR3 DNA: TGTGCCAGCAGCTTGATATCGGGACAGGTCTACAATGAGCAGTTCTTC
CDR3 protein: CASSLISGQVYNEQFF
clone size: NA
D gene: TRBD1
J gene: TRBJ2-1
V gene: TRBV7-3

CDR3 DNA: TGTGCCAGCAGTTTGGGCAGAGTCTACGAGCAGTACTTC
CDR3 protein: CASSLGRVYEQYF
clone size: NA
D gene: NA
J gene: TRBJ2-7
V gene: TRBV28

CDR3 DNA: NA
CDR3 protein: CASSTSGQDYGYTF
clone size: NA
D gene: NA
J gene: TRBJ1-2
V gene: TRBV6-6

CDR3 DNA: TGTGCCACCAGCAGAGTACGGCGCCTCAAACAGGACGAGCAGTACTTC
CDR3 protein: CATSRVRRLKQDEQYF
clone size: once
D gene: NA
J gene: TRBJ2-7
V gene: TRBV15

CDR3 DNA: TGTGCCAGCAGTTTTGGGGAAGAGACCCAGTACTTC
CDR3 protein: CASSFGEETQYF
clone size: NA
D gene: NA
J gene: TRBJ2-5
V gene: TRBV27

CDR3 DNA: TGCGCCAGCAGCCGTCTAGGTGGAGGGGCAGGCCGAGAGACCCAGTACTTC
CDR3 protein: CASSRLGGGAGRETQYF
clone size: NA
D gene: NA
J gene: TRBJ2-5
V gene: TRBV4-1

CDR3 DNA: TGTGCCAGCAGTCATAGCGGGGGCTACGAGCAGTACTTC
CDR3 protein: CASSHSGGYEQYF
clone size: NA
D gene: TRBD2
J gene: TRBJ2-7
V gene: TRBV9

CDR3 DNA: TGCGCCAGCAGACCCGTTATCACAGATACGCAGTATTTT
CDR3 protein: CASRPVITDTQYF
clone size: NA
D gene: NA
J gene: TRBJ2-3
V gene: TRBV5-1

CDR3 DNA: TGTGTCAGAAGCCCGGGACAGGGTGGACTATTGGCTTTCTTT
CDR3 protein: CVRSPGQGGLLAFF
clone size: NA
D gene: NA
J gene: TRBJ1-1
V gene: TRBV7-5

CDR3 DNA: TGTGCCAGCACTACCGGACAGGGGAGGTCCTACGAGCAGTACTTC
CDR3 protein: CASTTGQGRSYEQYF
clone size: NA
D gene: TRBD1
J gene: TRBJ2-7
V gene: TRBV28

CDR3 DNA: TGCGCCAGCAGCTCCCTAGCGGGAGGTTCCTACAATGAGCAGTTCTTC
CDR3 protein: CASSSLAGGSYNEQFF
clone size: NA
D gene: TRBD2
J gene: TRBJ2-1
V gene: TRBV5-1

CDR3 DNA: TGTGCCAGCTCACCTCTCGAGGCCGGCGGAAATTCACCCCTCCACTTT
CDR3 protein: CASSPLEAGGNSPLHF
clone size: NA
D gene: NA
J gene: TRBJ1-6
V gene: TRBV18

CDR3 DNA: TGTGCCAGCAGCGCCGGACAGGGGAGCTATGGCTACACCTTC
CDR3 protein: CASSAGQGSYGYTF
clone size: NA
D gene: TRBD1
J gene: TRBJ1-2
V gene: TRBV6-5

CDR3 DNA: TGTGCCTGGAGTGTACCTCCGGCAGTTTATGGCTACACCTTC
CDR3 protein: CAWSVPPAVYGYTF
clone size: NA
D gene: NA
J gene: TRBJ1-2
V gene: TRBV30

CDR3 DNA: TGCGCCAGCAGCCAAACTTTAGCGGGAGGGCCCAATGAGCAGTTCTTC
CDR3 protein: CASSQTLAGGPNEQFF
clone size: NA
D gene: TRBD2
J gene: TRBJ2-1
V gene: TRBV4-1

CDR3 DNA: TGTGCCAGCAGGCGAGCTATAAGGAGTGGAAACACCATATATTTT
CDR3 protein: CASRRAIRSGNTIYF
clone size: NA
D gene: NA
J gene: TRBJ1-3
V gene: TRBV6-5

CDR3 DNA: TGTGCCAGTACCGGGACTAGCGGGGAAGATGAGCAGTTCTTC
CDR3 protein: CASTGTSGEDEQFF
clone size: NA
D gene: TRBD2
J gene: TRBJ2-1
V gene: TRBV2

CDR3 DNA: TGTGCCAGCAGTTCGCTGACAGCCGTGAACACCGGGGAGCTGTTTTTT
CDR3 protein: CASSSLTAVNTGELFF
clone size: NA
D gene: NA
J gene: TRBJ2-2
V gene: TRBV28

CDR3 DNA: TGTGCCAGCAGCTTGAGGGGGTTAAGAGTTTACGAGCAGTACTTC
CDR3 protein: CASSLRGLRVYEQYF
clone size: NA
D gene: NA
J gene: TRBJ2-7
V gene: TRBV5-6

CDR3 DNA: TGTGCCAGCTCACCCGACGGAAATAACTATGGCTACACCTTC
CDR3 protein: CASSPDGNNYGYTF
clone size: NA
D gene: NA
J gene: TRBJ1-2
V gene: TRBV18

CDR3 DNA: TGTGCCTGGAGCCCGGACAGGGCGGTAGGCTACACCTTC
CDR3 protein: CAWSPDRAVGYTF
clone size: NA
D gene: TRBD1
J gene: TRBJ1-2
V gene: TRBV30

CDR3 DNA: TGTGCCAGCAGTCTCGGGCCCCTCATTCTAGCGGGGACGAAAAACATTCAGTACTTC
CDR3 protein: CASSLGPLILAGTKNIQYF
clone size: once
D gene: TRBD2
J gene: TRBJ2-4
V gene: TRBV28

CDR3 DNA: TGTGCCAGCAGTGAAGTACCGGGCGACAATGAGCAGTTCTTC
CDR3 protein: CASSEVPGDNEQFF
clone size: NA
D gene: NA
J gene: TRBJ2-1
V gene: TRBV6-1

CDR3 DNA: TGTGCCAGCAGTTACGCGACAGGGCTTGGAAACACCATATATTTT
CDR3 protein: CASSYATGLGNTIYF
clone size: once
D gene: TRBD1
J gene: TRBJ1-3
V gene: TRBV6-5

CDR3 DNA: TGTGCCAGCAGCTTTGTGGGTCTCCCCGCCAAAAACATTCAGTACTTC
CDR3 protein: CASSFVGLPAKNIQYF
clone size: once
D gene: NA
J gene: TRBJ2-4
V gene: TRBV7-9

CDR3 DNA: TGCGCCAGCAGTCGACTAGCGGGAAGTTACAATGAGCAGTTCTTC
CDR3 protein: CASSRLAGSYNEQFF
clone size: NA
D gene: TRBD2
J gene: TRBJ2-1
V gene: TRBV4-3

CDR3 DNA: TGCGCCAGCAGCTTGCTGACAGGGGCGGGCAATGAGCAGTTCTTC
CDR3 protein: CASSLLTGAGNEQFF
clone size: NA
D gene: TRBD1
J gene: TRBJ2-1
V gene: TRBV5-1

CDR3 DNA: TGTGCCAGCCTGGGTGGCGGGAGGGTCTCCTACGAGCAGTACTTC
CDR3 protein: CASLGGGRVSYEQYF
clone size: NA
D gene: TRBD2
J gene: TRBJ2-7
V gene: TRBV28

CDR3 DNA: TGTGCCAGCAGTGCGCCCTTTATAACAGGGCCCACTGAAGCTTTCTTT
CDR3 protein: CASSAPFITGPTEAFF
clone size: NA
D gene: NA
J gene: TRBJ1-1
V gene: TRBV25-1

CDR3 DNA: TGTGCCAGTAGTCCATCGGGACTCCGCTCACCCCTCCACTTT
CDR3 protein: CASSPSGLRSPLHF
clone size: NA
D gene: NA
J gene: TRBJ1-6
V gene: TRBV19

CDR3 DNA: TGTGCCAGCAGCCCAAGAGATAGCGGGAGTAGCATTCAGTACTTC
CDR3 protein: CASSPRDSGSSIQYF
clone size: once
D gene: TRBD2
J gene: TRBJ2-4
V gene: TRBV7-6

CDR3 DNA: TGTGCCAGCAGTCCGACCGTTGGACAGGGGACGCTTGGCTACACCTTC
CDR3 protein: CASSPTVGQGTLGYTF
clone size: NA
D gene: TRBD1
J gene: TRBJ1-2
V gene: TRBV2

CDR3 DNA: TGTGCCAGCAGGCTGACAGGGGGCCTCGACGAGCAGTACTTC
CDR3 protein: CASRLTGGLDEQYF
clone size: NA
D gene: TRBD1
J gene: TRBJ2-7
V gene: TRBV28

CDR3 DNA: TGTGCCAGCAGAGGGCTGATCGCGAACACCGGGGAGCTGTTTTTT
CDR3 protein: CASRGLIANTGELFF
clone size: NA
D gene: NA
J gene: TRBJ2-2
V gene: TRBV27

CDR3 DNA: TGTGCCAGCAGCTTAGCTGGCCTGACTAGCGGAGTAGCCAAAAACATTCAGTACTTC
CDR3 protein: CASSLAGLTSGVAKNIQYF
clone size: NA
D gene: TRBD2
J gene: TRBJ2-4
V gene: TRBV28

CDR3 DNA: TGCAGCGTCGGGGGGAACTATGGCTACACCTTC
CDR3 protein: CSVGGNYGYTF
clone size: NA
D gene: NA
J gene: TRBJ1-2
V gene: TRBV29-1

CDR3 DNA: TGTGCCAGCAGTGCCTGGACAGAGAACACCGGGGAGCTGTTTTTT
CDR3 protein: CASSAWTENTGELFF
clone size: NA
D gene: NA
J gene: TRBJ2-2
V gene: TRBV27

CDR3 DNA: TGTGCCAGCAGCGCCCTTCGGGAGTACAATGAGCAGTTCTTC
CDR3 protein: CASSALREYNEQFF
clone size: NA
D gene: NA
J gene: TRBJ2-1
V gene: TRBV11-2

CDR3 DNA: TGTGCCAGCAGTTTATCGACGGGATACTACGAGCAGTACTTC
CDR3 protein: CASSLSTGYYEQYF
clone size: NA
D gene: NA
J gene: TRBJ2-7
V gene: TRBV28

CDR3 DNA: TGTGCCAGTAGCGACAGTGACAATGAGCAGTTCTTC
CDR3 protein: CASSDSDNEQFF
clone size: NA
D gene: NA
J gene: TRBJ2-1
V gene: TRBV19